Following are 6 T cell receptor beta chains from one sample sequenced in a study of shared clonotypes between healthy human individuals. Sequenced by immunoSEQ multiplex PCR; TCRdb stores in-frame clones only, minus some. The table records hundreds of thousands of clones, about 78% of them present only once. Sample: memory CD4+ T cells sorted from blood. Subset indicated: CD45RA-negative fraction. The receptors stem from a young woman in good health.

The CDR3 region has the DNA TGTGCCAGCGCGCGGGAGGCTTCGATAGATGAGCAGTTCTTC. Translated, it gives CASAREASIDEQFF. The chain combines TRBV2 with TRBJ2-1, with 8 bases that match TRBD2. CDR3 length equals 14 residues. Looked up from germline, CDR1 is SNHLY and CDR2 is FYNNEI. With V trimmed by 8 bases and J by 8 bases, 11 bases remained unmatched. The full variable domain, completed using reference TRBV2 and TRBJ2-1, is EPEVTQTPSHQVTQMGQEVILRCVPISNHLYFYWYRQILGQKVEFLVSFYNNEISEKSEIFDDQFSVERPDGSNFTLKIRSTKLEDSAMYFCASAREASIDEQFFGPGTRLTVL.

The chain has TRBV5-1 and TRBJ2-1, with TRBD2 matching 10 bases. J was trimmed by 6 bases and V by 0 bases; bases with no gene match: 6. CDR3 length: 16 amino acids. Germline V lookup: CDR1 SGHRS, CDR2 YFSETQ. The CDR3 spells CASSLATSGETNEQFF. DNA of the CDR3: TGCGCCAGCAGCTTGGCCACTAGCGGGGAAACCAATGAGCAGTTCTTC.

V gene TRBV18 combines with J gene TRBJ1-1, with TRBD1 matching 7 bases. With V trimmed by 3 bases and J by 0 bases, 7 bases remained unmatched. CDR1 and CDR2 (germline): KGHSH, LQKENI. The CDR3 length is 16 residues. The chain's CDR3 is CASSPWTGGMNTEAFF. CDR3 sequence (DNA): TGTGCCAGCTCACCCTGGACAGGAGGTATGAACACTGAAGCTTTCTTT.

The rearrangement uses TRBV6-5 and TRBJ2-1; TRBD2 aligns across 7 bases. The germline V gene has CDR1 MNHEY and CDR2 SVGAGI. Trimming cost V 2 bases and J 7 bases; bases outside gene matches: 8. The CDR3 loop spans 15 amino acids. CDR3 amino acids: CASSYGAGVLNEQFF. In DNA form, the CDR3 reads TGTGCCAGCAGTTACGGCGCGGGAGTGTTAAATGAGCAGTTCTTC.

In the case of this clone: This may stem from a read error, because a much larger clone lies one nucleotide away. The chain links TRBV7-2 to TRBJ2-3; TRBD2 is a possible D gene (6 bases). This CDR3 spans 14 amino acids. Per the germline V gene, CDR1 is SGHTA and CDR2 is FQGNSA. Trimming stripped 2 bases from V and 0 bases from J, with 6 bases between. The CDR3 is CASSLSGSTDTQYF. Here the CDR3 DNA reads TGTGCCAGCAGCTTAAGCGGGAGCACAGATACGCAGTATTTT.

The V call is TRBV29-1, the J call TRBJ2-7, with TRBD1 matching over 9 bases. V shed 4 bases, J shed 5 bases, and the junction held 12 bases outside the gene matches. Per the germline V gene, CDR1 is SQVTM and CDR2 is ANQGSEA. CDR3 size: 15 residues. The CDR3 is CSVGTPGQGTHEQYF. Here the CDR3 DNA reads TGCAGCGTTGGAACCCCGGGACAGGGAACCCACGAGCAGTACTTC.